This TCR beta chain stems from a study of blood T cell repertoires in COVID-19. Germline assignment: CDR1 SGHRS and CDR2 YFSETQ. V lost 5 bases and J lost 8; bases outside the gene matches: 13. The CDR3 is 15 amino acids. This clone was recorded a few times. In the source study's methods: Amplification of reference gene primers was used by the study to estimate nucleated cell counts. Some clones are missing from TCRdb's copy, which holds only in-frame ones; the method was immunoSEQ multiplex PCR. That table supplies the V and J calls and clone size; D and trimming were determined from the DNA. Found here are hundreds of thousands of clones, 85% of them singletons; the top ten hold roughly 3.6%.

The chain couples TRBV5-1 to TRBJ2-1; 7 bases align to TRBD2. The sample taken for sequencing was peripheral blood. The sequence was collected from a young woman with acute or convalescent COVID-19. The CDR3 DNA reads TGCGCCAGCAGGGTGACTAGCTCGGACGTTCATGAGCAGTTCTTC. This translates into CASRVTSSDVHEQFF.